These T cell receptor beta chains were read from a single sample in a study of blood T cell repertoires in COVID-19. Sequenced by immunoSEQ multiplex PCR; TCRdb stores in-frame clones only, minus some. The top ten hold 4.5% to 5.5% of the sample, which has 200,000 or so clones, roughly 82% seen once. Sequencing was carried out using peripheral blood. Every receptor here comes from a woman aged 25 to 39 with acute or convalescent COVID-19. Both conserved end residues are part of each CDR3. D genes are given only for firm matches. Rows may omit the clone size; those that give it use once, few, many or a size class.

cdr3_length: 15; j_call: TRBJ2-7; d_call: TRBD1; clone_size: -; v_call: TRBV4-3; cdr3_aa: CASSPTTGGSYEQYF; cdr3_nt: TGCGCCAGCAGCCCAACGACAGGGGGTTCTTACGAGCAGTACTTC
cdr3_length: 15; j_call: TRBJ2-7; d_call: TRBD2; clone_size: -; v_call: TRBV5-4; cdr3_aa: CASSSPSGGPYEQYF; cdr3_nt: TGTGCCAGCAGCTCCCCCAGCGGGGGACCCTACGAGCAGTACTTC
cdr3_length: 14; j_call: TRBJ1-4; d_call: -; clone_size: -; v_call: TRBV6-2/TRBV6-3; cdr3_aa: CASSRPGTSEKLFF; cdr3_nt: TGTGCCAGCAGTCGTCCAGGGACATCTGAAAAACTGTTTTTT
cdr3_length: 11; j_call: TRBJ2-3; d_call: -; clone_size: -; v_call: TRBV20-1; cdr3_aa: CSATNTDTQYF; cdr3_nt: TGCAGTGCTACAAACACAGATACGCAGTATTTT
cdr3_length: 14; j_call: TRBJ1-2; d_call: -; clone_size: -; v_call: TRBV5-6; cdr3_aa: CASSRTNGFYGYTF; cdr3_nt: TGTGCCAGCAGCCGGACAAATGGATTCTATGGCTACACCTTC
cdr3_length: 16; j_call: TRBJ1-2; d_call: -; clone_size: -; v_call: TRBV5-8; cdr3_aa: CASNDYLGFMTYGYTF; cdr3_nt: TGTGCCAGCAACGACTACCTGGGGTTTATGACCTATGGCTACACCTTC
cdr3_length: 13; j_call: TRBJ2-2; d_call: -; clone_size: few; v_call: TRBV10-1; cdr3_aa: CASSETGTGELFF; cdr3_nt: TGCGCCAGCAGTGAGACAGGGACCGGGGAGCTGTTTTTT
cdr3_length: 14; j_call: TRBJ1-3; d_call: -; clone_size: -; v_call: TRBV13; cdr3_aa: CASSSWGTGNTIYF; cdr3_nt: TGTGCCAGCAGCTCTTGGGGCACTGGAAACACCATATATTTT
cdr3_length: 14; j_call: TRBJ2-3; d_call: -; clone_size: -; v_call: TRBV6-2/TRBV6-3; cdr3_aa: CASSYPDSTDTQYF; cdr3_nt: TGTGCCAGCAGTTATCCCGACTCAACAGATACGCAGTATTTT
cdr3_length: 14; j_call: TRBJ1-6; d_call: TRBD1; clone_size: -; v_call: TRBV30; cdr3_aa: CAWSTGGSNSPLHF; cdr3_nt: TGTGCCTGGAGTACAGGGGGATCCAATTCACCCCTCCACTTT
cdr3_length: 17; j_call: TRBJ2-1; d_call: -; clone_size: -; v_call: TRBV10-3; cdr3_aa: CAISIGLAPGTKLEQFF; cdr3_nt: TGTGCCATCAGTATAGGTCTAGCACCCGGTACAAAGCTTGAGCAGTTCTTC
cdr3_length: 14; j_call: TRBJ2-1; d_call: -; clone_size: once; v_call: TRBV19; cdr3_aa: CASSIKPRGNEQFF; cdr3_nt: TGTGCCAGTAGTATAAAGCCTCGGGGCAATGAGCAGTTCTTC
cdr3_length: 13; j_call: TRBJ1-6; d_call: -; clone_size: few; v_call: TRBV30; cdr3_aa: CAWSVEGNSPLHF; cdr3_nt: TGTGCCTGGAGTGTAGAGGGAAATTCACCCCTCCACTTT
cdr3_length: 14; j_call: TRBJ1-2; d_call: -; clone_size: -; v_call: TRBV7-2; cdr3_aa: CASSLAADRNGYTF; cdr3_nt: TGTGCCAGCAGCTTAGCGGCGGATAGGAATGGCTACACCTTC
cdr3_length: 17; j_call: TRBJ2-6; d_call: -; clone_size: -; v_call: TRBV30; cdr3_aa: CAWEGGERGPGANVLTF; cdr3_nt: TGTGCCTGGGAGGGCGGGGAGAGAGGACCTGGGGCCAACGTCCTGACTTTC
cdr3_length: 14; j_call: TRBJ1-3; d_call: -; clone_size: -; v_call: TRBV7-3; cdr3_aa: CASSPAGSGNTIYF; cdr3_nt: TGTGCCAGCAGCCCGGCGGGCTCTGGAAACACCATATATTTT
cdr3_length: 12; j_call: TRBJ2-7; d_call: -; clone_size: -; v_call: TRBV28; cdr3_aa: CASSLTSSEQYF; cdr3_nt: TGTGCCAGCAGTCTGACTAGTTCCGAGCAGTACTTC
cdr3_length: 15; j_call: TRBJ2-1; d_call: TRBD2; clone_size: -; v_call: TRBV27; cdr3_aa: CASSPSSGIGNEQFF; cdr3_nt: TGTGCCAGCAGTCCCTCTAGCGGGATCGGGAATGAGCAGTTCTTC
cdr3_length: 15; j_call: TRBJ1-2; d_call: TRBD1; clone_size: -; v_call: TRBV5-1; cdr3_aa: CASSSGQGEIAGYTF; cdr3_nt: TGCGCCAGCAGCTCGGGACAGGGGGAAATCGCTGGCTACACCTTC
cdr3_length: 13; j_call: TRBJ2-7; d_call: TRBD1; clone_size: -; v_call: TRBV30; cdr3_aa: CASSYRGRYEQYF; cdr3_nt: TGTGCCTCGTCGTACAGGGGGCGGTACGAGCAGTACTTC
cdr3_length: 11; j_call: TRBJ2-5; d_call: -; clone_size: -; v_call: TRBV7-2; cdr3_aa: CASSQQETQYF; cdr3_nt: TGTGCCAGCAGCCAGCAAGAGACCCAGTACTTC
cdr3_length: 13; j_call: TRBJ2-6; d_call: -; clone_size: -; v_call: TRBV30; cdr3_aa: CAWSLSSANVLTF; cdr3_nt: TGTGCCTGGAGCCTCTCCTCGGCCAACGTCCTGACTTTC
cdr3_length: 12; j_call: TRBJ1-1; d_call: TRBD1; clone_size: -; v_call: TRBV2; cdr3_aa: CASSSADREAFF; cdr3_nt: TGTGCCAGCAGTTCCGCGGACAGGGAAGCTTTCTTT
cdr3_length: 16; j_call: TRBJ1-2; d_call: TRBD1; clone_size: once; v_call: TRBV19; cdr3_aa: CASRLQGARLDYGYTF; cdr3_nt: TGTGCCAGTAGACTACAGGGGGCGCGGCTCGACTATGGCTACACCTTC
cdr3_length: 14; j_call: TRBJ1-1; d_call: -; clone_size: -; v_call: TRBV2; cdr3_aa: CASRVTGVNTEAFF; cdr3_nt: TGTGCCAGCAGGGTGACGGGGGTGAACACTGAAGCTTTCTTT
cdr3_length: 10; j_call: TRBJ2-1; d_call: -; clone_size: -; v_call: TRBV12-3/TRBV12-4; cdr3_aa: CASSDNEQFF; cdr3_nt: TGTGCCAGCAGCGACAATGAGCAGTTCTTC
cdr3_length: 16; j_call: TRBJ1-4; d_call: -; clone_size: -; v_call: TRBV5-1; cdr3_aa: CASSLFGQGVNEKLFF; cdr3_nt: TGCGCCAGCAGCTTGTTTGGGCAGGGCGTTAATGAAAAACTGTTTTTT
cdr3_length: 18; j_call: TRBJ1-5; d_call: -; clone_size: few; v_call: TRBV29-1; cdr3_aa: CSVEEGQSRVNSNQPQHF; cdr3_nt: TGCAGCGTTGAAGAAGGACAGAGCCGAGTTAATAGCAATCAGCCCCAGCATTTT
cdr3_length: 15; j_call: TRBJ2-3; d_call: TRBD2; clone_size: -; v_call: TRBV29-1; cdr3_aa: CSVATSGTTTDTQYF; cdr3_nt: TGCAGCGTTGCTACTAGCGGGACGACCACAGATACGCAGTATTTT
cdr3_length: 15; j_call: TRBJ2-1; d_call: TRBD2; clone_size: -; v_call: TRBV9; cdr3_aa: CASSRGGSSYNEQFF; cdr3_nt: TGTGCCAGCAGCCGCGGGGGGAGCTCCTACAATGAGCAGTTCTTC
cdr3_length: 16; j_call: TRBJ2-1; d_call: -; clone_size: -; v_call: TRBV6-1; cdr3_aa: CASSEPRGSTYNEQFF; cdr3_nt: TGTGCCAGCAGTGAACCTAGAGGGAGCACCTACAATGAGCAGTTCTTC
cdr3_length: 14; j_call: TRBJ1-1; d_call: -; clone_size: -; v_call: TRBV15; cdr3_aa: CATSRDFVLMEAFF; cdr3_nt: TGTGCCACCAGCAGGGACTTTGTCTTGATGGAAGCTTTCTTT
cdr3_length: 17; j_call: TRBJ2-3; d_call: TRBD2; clone_size: -; v_call: TRBV13; cdr3_aa: CASRRTSGSPSTDTQYF; cdr3_nt: TGTGCCAGCAGACGGACTAGCGGCAGCCCTAGCACAGATACGCAGTATTTT
cdr3_length: 13; j_call: TRBJ1-1; d_call: -; clone_size: -; v_call: TRBV27; cdr3_aa: CASSLSRSSEAFF; cdr3_nt: TGTGCCAGCAGTTTATCGCGGTCCTCTGAAGCTTTCTTT
cdr3_length: 16; j_call: TRBJ1-2; d_call: TRBD1; clone_size: -; v_call: TRBV6-1; cdr3_aa: CASSGWPGQEPYGYTF; cdr3_nt: TGTGCCAGCAGTGGATGGCCGGGACAGGAGCCCTATGGCTACACCTTC
cdr3_length: 14; j_call: TRBJ2-1; d_call: TRBD2; clone_size: -; v_call: TRBV7-9; cdr3_aa: CASSATSVYNEQFF; cdr3_nt: TGTGCCAGCAGCGCGACTAGCGTCTACAATGAGCAGTTCTTC
cdr3_length: 15; j_call: TRBJ2-6; d_call: -; clone_size: few; v_call: TRBV6-1; cdr3_aa: CASSEAGSGANVLTF; cdr3_nt: TGTGCCAGCAGTGAAGCCGGGTCTGGGGCCAACGTCCTGACTTTC
cdr3_length: 15; j_call: TRBJ2-7; d_call: -; clone_size: few; v_call: TRBV5-1; cdr3_aa: CASSLEWVKGYEQYF; cdr3_nt: TGCGCCAGCAGCTTGGAATGGGTCAAGGGGTACGAGCAGTACTTC
cdr3_length: 15; j_call: TRBJ2-2; d_call: TRBD1; clone_size: once; v_call: TRBV7-2; cdr3_aa: CASSFRQGNTGELFF; cdr3_nt: TGTGCCAGCAGCTTTCGACAGGGAAACACCGGGGAGCTGTTTTTT